Listed below are T cell receptor beta chains from one sample, sequenced in a study of cytomegalovirus exposure and HLA in healthy donors. Clones were sequenced by immunoSEQ multiplex PCR, and TCRdb holds only the in-frame ones, with some missing. The data show 100,000 to 120,000 clones, with about 80% seen just once and 5% to 6% held by the top ten. The sample taken for sequencing was PBMCs. These receptor sequences come from a woman younger than 45 in good health and CMV-seropositive. Each CDR3 is given with its conserved first and last residue. Each record gives: J gene, V gene, CDR3 protein.

>TRBJ2-3|TRBV6-6
CASSPTGYADTQYF
>TRBJ2-5|TRBV10-3
CAISPASGQQETQYF
>TRBJ2-7|TRBV19
CASSPQAESSYEQYF
>TRBJ2-1|TRBV7-3
CASSPPGTSGYNEQFF
>TRBJ1-5|TRBV19
CASSISGQGHQPQHF
>TRBJ2-1|TRBV7-8
CASSLAELVYNEQFF
>TRBJ1-3|TRBV6-6
CASRSGTGRNTIYF
>TRBJ1-5|TRBV28
CASSLGTGRFQPQHF
>TRBJ1-2|TRBV7-9
CASSGDLVYGYTF
>TRBJ2-2|TRBV19
CATYPGVEANTGELFF
>TRBJ1-3|TRBV15
CATSRRDNSGNTIYF